Below, 17 T cell receptor beta chains from the same sample are listed, as sequenced in a study of OX40 agonist ivuxolimab in advanced cancers. Some clones are missing from TCRdb's copy, which holds only in-frame ones; the method was immunoSEQ multiplex PCR. Altogether 90,000 or so clones are present, 90% to 95% being singletons, with the ten largest covering roughly 2.5%. The specimen comprised CD4+ or CD8+ T cells sorted from blood, sampled in a trial of the OX40 agonist ivuxolimab. The origin of the receptors is an adult with an advanced solid tumor such as melanoma, head and neck, liver or kidney cancer.

The DNA of the CDR3 is TGTGCCAGCAGCTCCCCGACAGGGGGCGCGCATACGCAGTATTTT. Its translation is CASSSPTGGAHTQYF. The chain combines TRBV7-2 with TRBJ2-3, with TRBD1 identical over 10 bases. The germline V gene encodes CDR1 SGHTA and CDR2 FQGNSA. The length of the CDR3 is 15 residues. V lost 4 bases to trimming and J lost 7 bases; unmatched junction nucleotides: 8.

J is TRBJ2-3 and V is TRBV11-3; no definite D call. Germline lookup yields CDR1 SGHNT and CDR2 YENEEA. The CDR3 is made up of 13 amino acids. Trimming pared 0 bases from V and 5 bases from J, leaving 6 bases between. The CDR3 here is CASSLDPIDTQYF. The CDR3 bases are TGTGCCAGCAGCTTAGACCCTATAGATACGCAGTATTTT.

The J gene is TRBJ2-7, the V gene TRBV19, with TRBD1 matching 11 bases. V lost 5 bases, J lost 3 bases, and 6 bases stayed unmatched. The CDR3 has 15 residues. Germline CDR1 is LNHDA and CDR2 is SQIVND (reference sequence). The CDR3 reads CASSVLGTGGYEQYF. As DNA, the CDR3 is TGTGCCAGTAGTGTCCTCGGGACAGGGGGCTACGAGCAGTACTTC.

J is TRBJ2-7 and V is TRBV5-1, with no clear D. Trimming pared 4 bases from V and 3 bases from J, leaving 17 bases between. The CDR3 is 15 amino acids. Germline V gene lookup returns CDR1 SGHRS and CDR2 YFSETQ. This CDR3 is CASSIRPGWDYEQYF. CDR3 nucleotides: TGCGCCAGCAGCATCCGCCCCGGGTGGGACTACGAGCAGTACTTC.

The sample holds one count of this clone. The genes are TRBV30 and TRBJ2-5, with D hard to call. V lost 0 bases to trimming and J lost 7 bases, with 12 bases between them. The germline V gene has CDR1 GTSNPN and CDR2 SVGIG (reference sequence). The length of the CDR3 is 13 residues. The CDR3 DNA sequence: TGTGCCTGGAGTGTAACCGGGCCGGCGACCCAGTACTTC. It translates to CAWSVTGPATQYF.

This rearrangement joins TRBV9 to TRBJ2-2; D unclear. V dropped 3 bases and J dropped 2 bases, with 2 bases sitting between them. This CDR3 contains 12 residues. Per germline, CDR1 SGDLS and CDR2 YYNGEE. This CDR3 is CASSANTGELFF. The CDR3 coding sequence is TGTGCCAGCAGCGCTAACACCGGGGAGCTGTTTTTT.

The chain recombines TRBV6-5 with TRBJ2-7; 8 bases align to TRBD1. From germline, CDR1 is MNHEY and CDR2 SVGAGI. The CDR3 is 15 amino acids. With 6 bases clipped from V and 1 base from J, the junction kept 8 bases outside the gene matches. CDR3 amino acids: CASRQTGVRSYEQYF. In nucleotides, the CDR3 is TGTGCCAGCAGACAGACAGGGGTTCGATCCTACGAGCAGTACTTC.

J is TRBJ1-3 and V is TRBV19; D is unclear. Germline V gene lookup returns CDR1 LNHDA and CDR2 SQIVND (reference sequence). Deletions cut 2 bases from V and 2 bases from J, with 10 bases between. This CDR3 region has 15 residues. This CDR3 reads CASSIQALAGNTIYF. The CDR3 DNA follows: TGTGCCAGTAGTATACAGGCCTTGGCTGGAAACACCATATATTTT.

The rearrangement links TRBV30 to TRBJ2-1, with no clear D. The V end lost 3 bases, the J end lost 7 bases, and 7 bases lay between the germline ends. Germline V gene data show CDR1 as GTSNPN and CDR2 as SVGIG (reference sequence). The CDR3 runs to 11 residues. CDR3 in amino acids: CAWRVRNEQFF. Here the CDR3 DNA reads TGTGCCTGGAGGGTCCGGAATGAGCAGTTCTTC.

A single count supports this clone. The rearrangement uses TRBV6-1 and TRBJ1-1; a possible D gene is TRBD1 (5 bases). The germline gives CDR1 MNHNS, CDR2 SASEGT. This CDR3 has 15 residues. V lost 5 bases and J lost 1, with 14 bases in between. CDR3: CASSRVAGPNTEAFF. In DNA, the CDR3 is TGTGCCAGCAGTCGTGTTGCGGGACCGAACACTGAAGCTTTCTTT.

The rearrangement joins TRBV5-1 to TRBJ2-6, with 8 bases identical to TRBD1. With 2 bases clipped from V and 0 bases from J, the junction kept 7 bases outside the gene matches. There are 18 residues in the CDR3. The germline gives CDR1 SGHRS, CDR2 YFSETQ. The CDR3 sequence: CASSFGQGPFSGANVLTF. CDR3 DNA sequence: TGCGCCAGCAGCTTTGGACAGGGCCCTTTCTCTGGGGCCAACGTCCTGACTTTC. The complete variable domain, with remaining parts taken from reference TRBV5-1 and TRBJ2-6, reads KAGVTQTPRYLIKTRGQQVTLSCSPISGHRSVSWYQQTPGQGLQFLFEYFSETQRNKGNFPGRFSGRQFSNSRSEMNVSTLELGDSALYLCASSFGQGPFSGANVLTFGAGSRLTVL.

The CDR3 loop is CASSRNLRETQYF. For the CDR3, the DNA is TGTGCCAGCAGCCGCAATCTACGAGAGACCCAGTACTTC. This chain joins TRBV11-3 and TRBJ2-5; D gene ambiguous. The V end lost 5 bases, the J end lost 4 bases, and 11 bases lay between the germline ends. The CDR3 runs to 13 residues. CDR1 SGHNT and CDR2 YENEEA come from the germline V gene.

The CDR3 reads CASSLGTIAGGKNEQFF. In DNA form, the CDR3 reads TGCGCCAGCAGCTTGGGAACCATAGCGGGGGGGAAAAATGAGCAGTTCTTC. The V and J genes are TRBV5-1 and TRBJ2-1; 11 bases fit TRBD2. Germline lookup yields CDR1 SGHRS and CDR2 YFSETQ. The CDR3 is 17 residues long. V lost 0 bases and J lost 7; bases outside the gene matches: 9.

The gene calls are TRBV13 and TRBJ2-2; 9 nucleotides line up with TRBD1. Germline CDR1 PRHDT, CDR2 FYEKMQ (reference sequence). The CDR3 consists of 15 residues. V was clipped by 3 bases and J by 5 bases; unmatched bases: 4. CDR3 DNA sequence: TGTGCCAGCAGCTTCCGGGACAGGGAGACCGGGGAGCTGTTTTTT. Residues: CASSFRDRETGELFF.

This chain links TRBV27 with TRBJ1-5; no definite D call. Trimming took 7 bases from V and 0 from J, leaving 16 bases between them. CDR3 length equals 16 residues. Germline V gives CDR1 MNHEY, CDR2 SMNVEV (reference sequence). The CDR3 here is CASTPARRYSNQPQHF. The CDR3 nucleotides read TGTGCCAGCACCCCGGCCCGACGGTATAGCAATCAGCCCCAGCATTTT.

The V gene is TRBV6-6, the J gene TRBJ1-1; no definite D call. The CDR3 is 13 amino acids. Germline values: CDR1 MNHNY, CDR2 SVGAGI (reference sequence). V lost 6 bases and J lost 4, with 12 bases in between. The CDR3 nucleotides are TGTGCCAGCAGGGTAGGTGGAAGCACTGAAGCTTTCTTT. Translated: CASRVGGSTEAFF.

The CDR3 DNA sequence: TGCAGCGTTTACAACAGGGGCATAGAGACCCAGTACTTC. Its translation: CSVYNRGIETQYF. This chain uses TRBV29-1 with TRBJ2-5; 7 nucleotides align to TRBD1. The CDR3 runs to 13 residues. V gave up 5 bases and J gave up 4 bases; unmatched junction bases: 7. CDR1 SQVTM and CDR2 ANQGSEA come from the germline V gene.